This TCR beta chain was observed in a study of graft-versus-host responses after intestinal transplantation. This clone was observed a few times. No antigen is known for it. Profiled with immunoSEQ multiplex PCR; TCRdb holds only in-frame clones, not every one. The table includes approximately 89,000 clones, about 93% detected once. The sequence was collected from a human donor who received an intestinal transplant. Sequencing used unstimulated CD4+ T cells sorted from spleen or lymph node cells, obtained before intestinal transplant.

The CDR3 is CASSLGGVNEKLFF. The DNA for the CDR3 is TGTGCCAGCAGCTTAGGAGGAGTTAATGAAAAACTGTTTTTT. The chain combines TRBV7-9 with TRBJ1-4; D uncertain. CDR3 length: 14 residues. Looked up from germline, CDR1 is SEHNR and CDR2 is FQNEAQ (reference sequence). The V gene lost 1 base and the J gene lost 4 bases, with 7 bases spanning the gap.